The 18 T cell receptor beta chains given below trace back to one sample, sequenced in a study of blood T cell repertoires in COVID-19. Generated by immunoSEQ multiplex PCR, the TCRdb table keeps only in-frame clones and is missing some. The sample lists about 190,000 clones, 75% to 90% occurring once. The sequencing sample was made of peripheral blood. The source is a man between 60 and 75 years old with acute or convalescent COVID-19.

The rearrangement joins TRBV5-4 to TRBJ2-1; 13 bases match TRBD2. The germline V gene encodes CDR1 SGHNT and CDR2 YYREEE (reference sequence). The CDR3 has 15 amino acids. Trimming took 6 bases from V and 5 from J; bases not matched to a gene: 5. In DNA form, the CDR3 reads TGTGCCAGCAAACGGACTAGCGGGGGTCACAATGAGCAGTTCTTC. This codes for CASKRTSGGHNEQFF.

The chain links TRBV6-2 or TRBV6-3 to TRBJ2-5; 7 positions match TRBD2. V shed 4 bases and J 2 bases; nucleotides not matched to a gene: 1. The CDR3 is 13 residues long. Germline assignment: CDR1 MNHEY and CDR2 SVGEGT. CDR3 coding DNA: TGTGCCAGCAGTTGGGGGGGACAAGAGACCCAGTACTTC. Its protein is CASSWGGQETQYF.

The rearrangement joins TRBV6-5 to TRBJ2-7; 11 bases line up with TRBD1. The germline gives CDR1 MNHEY, CDR2 SVGAGI. The CDR3 totals 15 residues. Trimming took 6 bases from V and 2 from J; bases not matched to a gene: 6. CDR3 nucleotides: TGTGCCAGCAGAACCCCGGGACAGGGGGCCTACGAGCAGTACTTC. It yields the protein CASRTPGQGAYEQYF.

This sequence joins TRBV29-1 and TRBJ1-4; D remains ambiguous. Trimming shortened V by 4 bases and J by 2 bases, and 8 bases separated the two germline ends. CDR3 length: 13 amino acids. Germline values: CDR1 SQVTM, CDR2 ANQGSEA. For the CDR3, the DNA is TGCAGCGTTGTCGGGGATACTAATGAAAAACTGTTTTTT. As protein: CSVVGDTNEKLFF. The whole variable domain, filled in from reference TRBV29-1 and TRBJ1-4, reads SAVISQKPSRDICQRGTSLTIQCQVDSQVTMMFWYRQQPGQSLTLIATANQGSEATYESGFVIDKFPISRPNLTFSTLTVSNMSPEDSSIYLCSVVGDTNEKLFFGSGTQLSVL.

The genes are TRBV7-9 and TRBJ2-3; 8 positions agree with TRBD2. In germline, CDR1 is SEHNR, CDR2 FQNEAQ (reference sequence). The CDR3 extends over 15 amino acids. V shed 2 bases, J shed 8 bases, and the junction held 9 bases outside the gene matches. The CDR3 DNA follows: TGTGCCAGCAGCTTAAGTTCGGGAGGGCTGGGTACGCAGTATTTT. It yields the protein CASSLSSGGLGTQYF. The full variable domain, in which reference TRBV7-9 and TRBJ2-3 provide the parts outside the CDR3, is DTGVSQNPRHKITKRGQNVTFRCDPISEHNRLYWYRQTLGQGPEFLTYFQNEAQLEKSRLLSDRFSAERPKGSFSTLEIQRTEQGDSAMYLCASSLSSGGLGTQYFGPGTRLTVL.

The chain uses TRBV29-1 and TRBJ2-7; 7 positions match TRBD2. CDR1 and CDR2 (germline): SQVTM, ANQGSEA. The CDR3 is 13 amino acids. Trimming cost V 6 bases and J 3 bases; bases outside gene matches: 8. This CDR3 reads CSVRLAVSYEQYF. CDR3 nucleotides: TGCAGCGTAAGACTAGCTGTAAGCTACGAGCAGTACTTC.

The V call is TRBV19, the J call TRBJ2-7, with D perhaps matching TRBD2 (5 bases). Trimming took off 6 bases at V and 3 bases at J, with 9 bases between the two ends. This CDR3 has 12 residues. The germline gives CDR1 LNHDA, CDR2 SQIVND (reference sequence). The CDR3 spells CASSEGRYEQYF. The CDR3 coding sequence is TGTGCCAGTAGCGAGGGCCGCTACGAGCAGTACTTC.

This chain joins TRBV10-3 and TRBJ1-3; D may be TRBD1 (6 bases). The V gene's germline CDR1 is ENHRY and CDR2 SYGVKD. The V and J ends lost 10 bases and 0 bases respectively, with 19 bases between them. CDR3 size: 16 residues. The CDR3 loop is CATLRGGDNSGNTIYF. CDR3 in DNA: TGTGCCACCCTGCGGGGGGGGGACAACTCTGGAAACACCATATATTTT.

This clone was observed a few times. The chain employs TRBV28 and TRBJ1-5; tentatively, D is TRBD1 (6 bases). This CDR3 is 16 amino acids long. Germline V CDR1 and CDR2: MDHEN, SYDVKM. V lost 6 bases and J lost 1, with 16 bases in between. The CDR3 region is CASRSGQGRSNQPQHF. In DNA, the CDR3 is TGTGCCAGCAGATCAGGCCAGGGGCGAAGCAATCAGCCCCAGCATTTT.

The chain is built from TRBV18 and TRBJ1-5; TRBD1 aligns across 7 bases. Germline loops: CDR1 KGHSH, CDR2 LQKENI. V lost 4 bases to trimming and J lost 5 bases; unmatched junction nucleotides: 5. This CDR3 has 14 residues. CDR3 sequence reads: CASSRDSFYQPQHF. The CDR3 DNA reads TGTGCCAGCTCACGGGACAGTTTTTATCAGCCCCAGCATTTT.

V is TRBV5-1 and J is TRBJ2-5; 7 bases fit TRBD2. V was pared by 2 bases and J by 1 base, with 5 bases of the junction left unmatched. This CDR3 contains 15 residues. CDR1 is SGHRS, CDR2 YFSETQ, per germline. CDR3 coding DNA: TGCGCCAGCAGCTTTACCCTAGCGGTCCAAGAGACCCAGTACTTC. Protein product: CASSFTLAVQETQYF.

This clone showed up just once. CDR3 protein: CASRPGLAGADTQYF. CDR3 nucleotides: TGCGCCAGCAGACCAGGACTAGCGGGAGCAGATACGCAGTATTTT. The chain links TRBV5-1 to TRBJ2-3; 13 bases match TRBD2. CDR1 is SGHRS and CDR2 is YFSETQ in the germline V gene. V gave up 5 bases and J gave up 4 bases; unmatched junction bases: 4. There are 15 residues in the CDR3.

The chain links TRBV5-6 to TRBJ2-3; TRBD2 matches 8 bases. Germline V gene data show CDR1 as SGHDT and CDR2 as YYEEEE. The CDR3 totals 14 residues. Trimming cost V 4 bases and J 5 bases; bases outside gene matches: 6. The CDR3 sequence is CASSARGGEDTQYF. CDR3 sequence (DNA): TGTGCCAGCAGCGCACGGGGGGGCGAAGATACGCAGTATTTT.

V gene TRBV7-2 combines with J gene TRBJ1-2; 7 bases match TRBD1. This CDR3 region has 14 residues. From germline, CDR1 is SGHTA and CDR2 FQGNSA. Germline trimming cut 6 bases from V and 6 bases from J; bases unmatched to any gene: 10. CDR3 nucleotides: TGTGCCAGCAGAGATCCCGGGACAGCTAATGGCTACACCTTC. It translates to CASRDPGTANGYTF.

This clone was counted between two and nine times. The rearrangement uses TRBV4-3 and TRBJ2-3; no clear D. The CDR3 covers 17 residues. V gave up 0 bases and J gave up 1 base, with 14 bases separating them. Per germline, CDR1 LGHNA and CDR2 YSLEER. CDR3 loop: CASSQERQATGTDTQYF. Written as DNA, the CDR3 is TGCGCCAGCAGCCAAGAGCGTCAGGCGACGGGCACAGATACGCAGTATTTT.

This chain uses TRBV24-1 with TRBJ2-7; D remains unclear. Trimming removed 4 bases at V and 0 bases at J, with 6 bases between. Germline CDR1 reads KGHDR; CDR2 reads SFDVKD. The CDR3 contains 13 residues. Here the CDR3 reads CATSDSSSYEQYF. CDR3 DNA sequence: TGTGCCACCAGTGACTCGAGCTCCTACGAGCAGTACTTC.

This chain uses TRBV5-6 with TRBJ2-7; tentative D call: TRBD1 (8 bases). Germline assignment: CDR1 SGHDT and CDR2 YYEEEE. The CDR3 consists of 17 residues. V lost 0 bases and J lost 4, with 20 bases in between. The CDR3: CASSLASGTGYMYEQYF. The CDR3 DNA reads TGTGCCAGCAGCTTGGCCAGCGGGACAGGTTATATGTACGAGCAGTACTTC.

The chain links TRBV6-1 to TRBJ1-6; TRBD1 aligns across 11 bases. Germline V gene data show CDR1 as MNHNS and CDR2 as SASEGT. The CDR3 has 18 amino acids. The trim removed 4 bases at V and 0 bases at J, leaving 5 bases unmatched. The CDR3 DNA is TGTGCCAGCAGTGGGACAGGGGGCGCGTCCTCCTATAATTCACCCCTCCACTTT. Translation gives CASSGTGGASSYNSPLHF.